The rows below give T cell receptor beta chains drawn from one sample of a study of CD8 T cells in ankylosing spondylitis. TCRdb reprocessed the 5' RACE reads via MiXCR and lists one record per CDR3 protein. The table has 250,000 to 400,000 distinct CDR3 sequences, more than 9% seen once. The sequenced sample consisted of blood, either unsorted or a sorted T cell fraction (not recorded which). These receptors were collected from a female donor with ankylosing spondylitis or in good health (not recorded which). CDR3s include the opening cysteine and the closing phenylalanine or tryptophan. The D gene is left open where the match is weak. The size field is filled for only some rows; it gives once, few, many or a size class.

TRBJ2-5,TRBV29-1,14,-,-,TGCAGCGTTGATGGGGGGCGAATGGGGGAGACCCAGTACTTC,CSVDGGRMGETQYF
TRBJ1-2,TRBV20-1,14,-,many,TGCAGTGCTAACCCTTTCGGGGGAGGCTATGGCTACACCTTC,CSANPFGGGYGYTF
TRBJ2-3,TRBV20-1,15,TRBD1,many,TGCAGTGCTCCCTGGACAGGGGTAGAGCAAAATACGCAGTATTTT,CSAPWTGVEQNTQYF
TRBJ2-7,TRBV20-1,14,-,-,TGCAGTGCTAGAGCCCAAACGGGCCTAGACGAGCAGTACTTC,CSARAQTGLDEQYF
TRBJ1-5,TRBV29-1,13,-,-,TGCAGCGTTATCACAGGGTTAGATCAGCCCCAGCATTTT,CSVITGLDQPQHF
TRBJ1-4,TRBV5-1,13,-,-,TGCGCCAGCAGCGCGGACACCAATGAAAAACTGTTTTTT,CASSADTNEKLFF
TRBJ2-7,TRBV7-2,15,-,few,TGTGCCAGCAGCTCGGACAGCCTCATCTCCTACGAGCAGTACTTC,CASSSDSLISYEQYF
TRBJ1-3,TRBV12-3/TRBV12-4,15,-,few,TGTGCCAGCAGTTTAATGACCCCCTCTGGAAACACCATATATTTT,CASSLMTPSGNTIYF
TRBJ2-2,TRBV5-1,15,TRBD1,few,TGCGCCAGCAGCTTCCGGACAGGTCCCTCCGGGGAGCTGTTTTTT,CASSFRTGPSGELFF
TRBJ2-3,TRBV5-1,14,-,many,TGCGCCAGCAGCTTGTCGGTGAGCACAGATACGCAGTATTTT,CASSLSVSTDTQYF
TRBJ2-2,TRBV14,18,TRBD2,-,TGTGCCAGCAGCCAGGTCCCTAGCGGGAGGGCGGACACCGGGGAGCTGTTTTTT,CASSQVPSGRADTGELFF
TRBJ2-1,TRBV20-1,16,TRBD2,many,TGCAGTGCTCCCCAGGTGCTAGCGGAGATAAACAATGAGCAGTTCTTC,CSAPQVLAEINNEQFF
TRBJ2-6,TRBV4-2,19,-,few,TGTGCCAGCAGCCGGGGCCGGGCCCTAAATTTTTCTGGGGCCAACGTCCTGACTTTC,CASSRGRALNFSGANVLTF
TRBJ1-5,TRBV10-3,13,-,many,TGTGCCATCAGCCTGACAGGAGATCAGCCCCAGCATTTT,CAISLTGDQPQHF
TRBJ2-2,TRBV29-1,13,-,many,TGCAGCGCCGACGGAGGGAACACCGGGGAGCTGTTTTTT,CSADGGNTGELFF
TRBJ2-1,TRBV7-2,13,-,-,TGTGCCAGCAGCTCGTACGGTCCCAATGAGCAGTTCTTC,CASSSYGPNEQFF
TRBJ1-1,TRBV5-1,15,-,many,TGCGCCAGCAGCTTGGACAGGGCGGGGGGCACTGAAGCTTTCTTT,CASSLDRAGGTEAFF
TRBJ2-2,TRBV10-3,14,-,many,TGTGCCATCAGTCCGGCGACCCGTGCCGGGGAGCTGTTTTTT,CAISPATRAGELFF
TRBJ2-7,TRBV5-1,15,-,many,TGCGCCAGCAGCTTCGGCGACAGGCCACCCTACGAGCAGTACTTC,CASSFGDRPPYEQYF
TRBJ1-2,TRBV20-1,14,TRBD1,many,TGCAGTGCACAGGGGGCAGCAGATAACTATGGCTACACCTTC,CSAQGAADNYGYTF
TRBJ2-3,TRBV9,15,-,many,TGTGCCAGCAGCGCAGCAGGGGATCCCTCGGATACGCAGTATTTT,CASSAAGDPSDTQYF
TRBJ2-2,TRBV29-1,16,-,many,TGCAGCGTTGAAGATAGCAACGTCCCGAACACCGGGGAGCTGTTTTTT,CSVEDSNVPNTGELFF
TRBJ2-6,TRBV5-1,19,-,many,TGCGCCAGCAGCTTCCCCCAGCGGGCCCCTGTCTCTGGGGCCAACGTCCTGACTTTC,CASSFPQRAPVSGANVLTF
TRBJ2-6,TRBV11-1,19,TRBD1,-,TGTGCCAGCAGCTTAGTCTGGGGGACAGGCCTCTCTGGGGCCAACGTCCTGACTTTC,CASSLVWGTGLSGANVLTF
TRBJ1-5,TRBV18,15,-,many,TGTGCCAGCTCACCACAACAAGGGCAAGGCCAGCCCCAGCATTTT,CASSPQQGQGQPQHF
TRBJ2-3,TRBV20-1,16,TRBD2,-,TGCAGTGCGGATCCCGGGACTAGGTTTTTAGCAGATACGCAGTATTTT,CSADPGTRFLADTQYF
TRBJ2-1,TRBV7-2,12,-,many,TGTGCCAGCAGCAAACCAAGGGATGAGCAGTTCTTC,CASSKPRDEQFF
TRBJ1-3,TRBV7-9,15,-,-,TGTGCCAGCAGCCCACTGAACAATTTCGGAAACACCATATATTTT,CASSPLNNFGNTIYF
TRBJ2-1,TRBV9,15,-,many,TGTGCCAGCAGCGTCCCAGGGAGGACAGGTAATGAGCAGTTCTTC,CASSVPGRTGNEQFF
TRBJ2-3,TRBV20-1,15,TRBD2,many,TGCAGTGCTCAGGAGACTAGCGGGAGGGCAGATACGCAGTATTTT,CSAQETSGRADTQYF
TRBJ1-2,TRBV5-1,12,-,many,TGCGCCAGCAGCTTGGGTCCCGGTGGCTACACCTTC,CASSLGPGGYTF
TRBJ2-5,TRBV9,14,-,-,TGTGCCAGCAGCGATCGCGCCGGCGGAGAGACCCAGTACTTC,CASSDRAGGETQYF
TRBJ2-7,TRBV9,16,TRBD1,many,TGTGCCAGCAGCGGGGGGGACGGGACAGGGACCTACGAGCAGTACTTC,CASSGGDGTGTYEQYF
TRBJ2-3,TRBV4-3,15,-,many,TGCGCCAGCAGCGTGTATAGGTCTGGCACAGATACGCAGTATTTT,CASSVYRSGTDTQYF
TRBJ2-1,TRBV10-3,15,-,many,TGTGCCATCAGTGAGGTCGCCAGGCTATACAATGAGCAGTTCTTC,CAISEVARLYNEQFF
TRBJ1-5,TRBV6-1,15,-,-,TGTGCCAGCAGTGTCGGGCCCGATAGCAATCAGCCCCAGCATTTT,CASSVGPDSNQPQHF
TRBJ2-5,TRBV20-1,14,-,-,TGCAGTGCTAGATCTTCTGGGTACCAAGAGACCCAGTACTTC,CSARSSGYQETQYF
TRBJ1-2,TRBV28,12,-,many,TGTGCCAGCGGACAGCCCCTCTATGGCTACACCTTC,CASGQPLYGYTF
TRBJ2-2,TRBV5-1,14,-,many,TGCGCCAGCACCACAAGTATGGGTGCCGGGGAGCTGTTTTTT,CASTTSMGAGELFF
TRBJ1-2,TRBV12-3/TRBV12-4,12,-,many,TGTGCCAGCAATGCAGGACTCGACGGCTACACCTTC,CASNAGLDGYTF
TRBJ2-7,TRBV5-5,12,-,-,TGTGCCAGCAGCTTCTCGGAATACGAGCAGTACTTC,CASSFSEYEQYF
TRBJ1-2,TRBV7-3,15,TRBD1,few,TGTGCCAGCAGCTACCCCTGGACAGGGGCGTATGGCTACACCTTC,CASSYPWTGAYGYTF
TRBJ1-4,TRBV10-3,14,TRBD1,many,TGTGCCATCAGTCGACAGGGGAATCGGGAAAAACTGTTTTTT,CAISRQGNREKLFF
TRBJ1-2,TRBV5-5,13,-,-,TGTGCCAGCAGCTTCCCGGACAACTATGGCTACACCTTC,CASSFPDNYGYTF
TRBJ2-1,TRBV15,15,TRBD2,few,TGTGCCACCAGCAGAGATCGCCTAGCGGGCAATGAGCAGTTCTTC,CATSRDRLAGNEQFF
TRBJ2-3,TRBV5-1,17,TRBD2,many,TGCGCCAGCAGCTCCTACCGGACTAGCGGTAGCACAGATACGCAGTATTTT,CASSSYRTSGSTDTQYF
TRBJ2-2,TRBV7-2,15,-,many,TGTGCCAGCAGCTTAGTTTCGTATAGCACCGGGGAGCTGTTTTTT,CASSLVSYSTGELFF
TRBJ2-2,TRBV24-1,17,-,-,TGTGCCACCAGTGATTCTCAACTCTCGTCCGGGACACGGAAGCTGTTTTTT,CATSDSQLSSGTRKLFF
TRBJ2-3,TRBV12-3/TRBV12-4,16,TRBD2,many,TGTGCCAGCAGTTCTAGGACTAGCGGGAATATAGATACGCAGTATTTT,CASSSRTSGNIDTQYF
TRBJ2-1,TRBV20-1,15,-,many,TGCAGTGCTGTGATCCCCGGGACCGCATACAATGAGCAGTTCTTC,CSAVIPGTAYNEQFF
TRBJ2-1,TRBV3-1,12,-,-,TGTGCCAGCAGCCAAGGGGCGGGTGAGCAGTTCTTC,CASSQGAGEQFF
TRBJ1-6,TRBV7-2,15,-,many,TGTGCCAGCAGCTCCGAGACGATCTATAATTCACCCCTCCACTTT,CASSSETIYNSPLHF
TRBJ1-2,TRBV7-2,13,-,many,TGTGCCAGCAGCCGACCCCCAAGCTATGGCTACACCTTC,CASSRPPSYGYTF
TRBJ2-5,TRBV3-1,15,-,-,TGTGCCAGCAGCCAAGATCGGTGGGTGCGGGACACCCAGTACTTC,CASSQDRWVRDTQYF